This T cell receptor beta chain was sequenced for a study of blood T cells in healthy people across ages. Sample-barcoded 5' priming and a J-beta primer mix drove a second PCR of 7 to 11 cycles. Researchers report that a template-switch adaptor with 12 random nucleotides tagged each cDNA molecule. From the 5' RACE reads, TCRdb called clonotypes with MiXCR, one entry per CDR3 protein. The sample yields approximately 850,000 distinct CDR3 sequences, more than 45% seen once. Study-wide points: As age increased, TCR beta diversity per million T cells fell in a roughly linear fashion.

V shed 4 bases and J shed 0 bases, with 12 bases lying between them. In germline, CDR1 is MNHNY, CDR2 SVGAGI (reference sequence). The CDR3 length is 15 residues. Extraction yielded at least 5 micrograms of total RNA per sample. Remarks on this clonotype: What it recognizes is unknown.

The sample comprised blood. This sequence originates from a man between 25 and 39 years old in good health. V gene TRBV6-6 combines with J gene TRBJ1-2; D might be TRBD1 (6 bases). CDR3 bases: TGTGCCAGCAGTTCCTCAGGGGAATCTAACTATGGCTACACCTTC. Translating it yields CASSSSGESNYGYTF.